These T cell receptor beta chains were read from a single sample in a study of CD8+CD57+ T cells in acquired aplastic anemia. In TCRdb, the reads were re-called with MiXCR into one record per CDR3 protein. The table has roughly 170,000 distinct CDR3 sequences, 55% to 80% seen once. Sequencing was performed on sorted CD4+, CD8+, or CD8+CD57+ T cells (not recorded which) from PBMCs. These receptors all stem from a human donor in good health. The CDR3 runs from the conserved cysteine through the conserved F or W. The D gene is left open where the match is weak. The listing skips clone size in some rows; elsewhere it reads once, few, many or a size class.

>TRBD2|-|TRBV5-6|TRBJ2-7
CASSSPGGVGEQYF
TGTGCCAGCAGCTCCCCGGGAGGAGTGGGCGAGCAGTACTTC
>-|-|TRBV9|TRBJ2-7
CASSVSGTQYEQYF
TGTGCCAGCAGCGTTTCGGGAACCCAATACGAGCAGTACTTC
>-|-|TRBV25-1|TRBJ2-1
CAGSEPARGNEQFF
TGTGCCGGCAGTGAACCCGCCCGGGGCAATGAGCAGTTCTTC
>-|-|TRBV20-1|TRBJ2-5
CSATGERTQYF
TGCAGTGCTACAGGGGAAAGGACCCAGTACTTC
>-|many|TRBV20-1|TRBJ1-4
CSARTENEKLFF
TGCAGTGCTAGGACAGAGAATGAAAAACTGTTTTTT
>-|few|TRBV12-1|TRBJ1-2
CASSNRAHGFNYGYTF
TGTGCCAGCAGCAACCGGGCCCATGGGTTTAACTATGGCTACACCTTC
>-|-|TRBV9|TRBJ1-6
CASSVGYGTKGKDSPLHF
TGTGCCAGCAGCGTAGGATATGGGACGAAGGGCAAGGATTCACCCCTCCACTTT
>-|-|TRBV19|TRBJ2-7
CASSKMGNYEQYF
TGTGCCAGTAGTAAGATGGGGAACTACGAGCAGTACTTC
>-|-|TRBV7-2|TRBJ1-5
CASSLGGGGSPQHF
TGTGCCAGCAGCTTAGGTGGAGGGGGGTCGCCCCAGCATTTT
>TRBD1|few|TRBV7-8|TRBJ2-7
CASSPRDREAEQYF
TGTGCCAGCAGTCCCCGGGACAGGGAGGCTGAGCAGTACTTC
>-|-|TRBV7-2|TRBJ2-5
CASTPQQTQYF
TGTGCCAGCACCCCCCAGCAGACCCAGTACTTC
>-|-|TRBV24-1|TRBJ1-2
CATYWTVYGYTF
TGTGCCACCTATTGGACGGTCTATGGCTACACCTTC
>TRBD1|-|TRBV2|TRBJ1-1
CASSPRETGVNTEAFF
TGTGCCAGCAGTCCTCGGGAGACAGGGGTAAACACTGAAGCTTTCTTT
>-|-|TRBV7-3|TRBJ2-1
CASTREGFYNEQFF
TGTGCCAGCACCCGAGAGGGGTTCTACAATGAGCAGTTCTTC